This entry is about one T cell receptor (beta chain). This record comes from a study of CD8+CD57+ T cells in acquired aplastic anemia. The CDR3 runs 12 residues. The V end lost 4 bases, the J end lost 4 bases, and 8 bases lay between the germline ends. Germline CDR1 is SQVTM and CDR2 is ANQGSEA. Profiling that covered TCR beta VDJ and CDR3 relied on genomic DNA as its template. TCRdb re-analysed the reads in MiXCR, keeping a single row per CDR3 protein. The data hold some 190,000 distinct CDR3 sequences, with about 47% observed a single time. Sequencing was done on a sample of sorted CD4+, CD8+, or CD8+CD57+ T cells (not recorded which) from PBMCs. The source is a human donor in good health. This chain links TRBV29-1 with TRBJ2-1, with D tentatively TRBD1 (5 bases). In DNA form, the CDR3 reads TGCAGCGTTGGCAGGGAATACAATGAGCAGTTCTTC. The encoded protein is CSVGREYNEQFF.